This T cell receptor beta chain was sequenced during a study of cytomegalovirus exposure and HLA in healthy donors. Study-level results: Reported performance of the classifier showed diagnosis of cytomegalovirus status with high specificity and sensitivity. Segments of the TCR beta V type were, in most cases, productive about 87% or about 30% of the time in an earlier analysis. Confirmation was obtained in vitro that three CMV-associated chains are specific for CMV antigens. Analysis was carried out at a later point, and it linked a missense DCLRE1C variant to TCR beta V- and J-gene trimming.

Deletions cut 2 bases from V and 4 bases from J, with 9 bases between. Germline V gene data show CDR1 as SGHKS and CDR2 as YYEKEE (reference sequence). CDR3 size: 14 residues. A word on this clone: Its antigen is currently unknown.

The study ran its PCR with 60 Vbeta and 13 Jbeta primers. Data came from immunoSEQ multiplex PCR; TCRdb stores just in-frame clones and leaves some out. The table includes 150,000 to 200,000 clones, about 85% detected once. The receptor comes from a man over 45 in good health and CMV-seropositive. Sequencing was performed on PBMCs. The chain joins TRBV5-5 to TRBJ1-4; possibly TRBD1 for D (5 bases). The CDR3 region has the DNA TGTGCCAGCAGCTTTCGGCAGGGTAATGAAAAACTGTTTTTT. Translating gives CASSFRQGNEKLFF.